These T cell receptor beta chains were read from a single sample in a study of CD8 T cells in Susac syndrome. Via MiXCR, TCRdb re-called the immunoSEQ multiplex PCR reads, giving one row per CDR3 protein. The data hold 150,000 or so distinct CDR3 sequences, with around 94% observed a single time. Sequencing used CD4+ T cells from PBMCs. All receptors derive from a human donor with multiple sclerosis. Each CDR3 is given with its conserved first and last residue. Fields, in order: V gene, D gene, J gene, clone size, CDR3 protein, CDR3 DNA. D genes are given only for firm matches. Rows give clone size only sometimes, using once, few, many, or a class for an expanded clone.

V: TRBV6-2/TRBV6-3; D: TRBD1; J: TRBJ2-2; size: .; CDR3: CASSYDDRGDTGELFF; DNA: TGTGCCAGCAGTTACGACGACAGGGGGGACACCGGGGAGCTGTTTTTT
V: TRBV20-1; D: TRBD2; J: TRBJ2-7; size: .; CDR3: CSAWTSGRGYEQYF; DNA: TGCAGTGCGTGGACTAGCGGGAGGGGCTACGAGCAGTACTTC
V: TRBV28; D: .; J: TRBJ2-5; size: .; CDR3: CASIPLGTSLQETQYF; DNA: TGTGCCAGCATTCCACTCGGCACTAGTCTTCAAGAGACCCAGTACTTC
V: TRBV2; D: .; J: TRBJ2-7; size: .; CDR3: CASSPVYEQYF; DNA: TGTGCCAGCAGTCCGGTCTACGAGCAGTACTTC
V: TRBV30; D: .; J: TRBJ1-5; size: .; CDR3: CAWSVGGDQPQHF; DNA: TGTGCCTGGAGTGTAGGAGGAGATCAGCCCCAGCATTTT
V: TRBV29-1; D: TRBD1; J: TRBJ2-2; size: .; CDR3: CSVVKTGDTGELFF; DNA: TGCAGCGTTGTTAAGACAGGGGACACCGGGGAGCTGTTTTTT
V: TRBV4-3; D: TRBD2; J: TRBJ2-3; size: .; CDR3: CASSQDPGLAGFSSTDTQYF; DNA: TGCGCCAGCAGCCAGGACCCGGGACTAGCGGGATTCTCAAGCACAGATACGCAGTATTTT
V: TRBV5-6; D: .; J: TRBJ2-3; size: .; CDR3: CASSLASGTGDTQYF; DNA: TGTGCCAGCAGCTTGGCCTCAGGGACTGGAGATACGCAGTATTTT
V: TRBV5-1; D: .; J: TRBJ2-2; size: .; CDR3: CASSLVGGFRTGELFF; DNA: TGCGCCAGCAGCTTGGTAGGCGGGTTCCGAACCGGGGAGCTGTTTTTT
V: TRBV29-1; D: TRBD2; J: TRBJ2-1; size: .; CDR3: CSVVGLAGGVLNNEQFF; DNA: TGCAGCGTTGTTGGACTAGCGGGAGGAGTTTTAAACAATGAGCAGTTCTTC
V: TRBV5-1; D: .; J: TRBJ2-1; size: .; CDR3: CASSPLGGGPGEQFF; DNA: TGCGCCAGCAGCCCCCTTGGGGGAGGCCCTGGTGAGCAGTTCTTC
V: TRBV4-2; D: .; J: TRBJ2-3; size: once; CDR3: CASSQSLGTQYF; DNA: TGTGCCAGCAGCCAATCTCTAGGTACGCAGTATTTT
V: TRBV7-6; D: .; J: TRBJ1-1; size: .; CDR3: CASSLWENTEAFF; DNA: TGTGCCAGCAGCTTATGGGAAAACACTGAAGCTTTCTTT
V: TRBV28; D: .; J: TRBJ2-4; size: .; CDR3: CASTSGRSGNIQYF; DNA: TGTGCCAGCACCAGCGGCCGCTCCGGAAACATTCAGTACTTC
V: TRBV5-1; D: .; J: TRBJ1-1; size: .; CDR3: CASSFGQGTEAFF; DNA: TGCGCCAGCAGCTTCGGCCAGGGCACTGAAGCTTTCTTT
V: TRBV30; D: .; J: TRBJ2-7; size: .; CDR3: CAWSVTNEQYF; DNA: TGTGCCTGGAGTGTAACTAACGAGCAGTACTTC
V: TRBV20-1; D: TRBD2; J: TRBJ2-5; size: .; CDR3: CSALLGSGEETQYF; DNA: TGCAGTGCTCTATTAGGTAGCGGGGAAGAGACCCAGTACTTC
V: TRBV18; D: .; J: TRBJ1-2; size: .; CDR3: CASSREGPPGGYTF; DNA: TGTGCCAGCTCACGGGAGGGGCCGCCCGGGGGCTACACCTTC
V: TRBV5-6; D: .; J: TRBJ2-1; size: .; CDR3: CASSYGGNEQFF; DNA: TGTGCCAGCAGCTACGGGGGAAATGAGCAGTTCTTC
V: TRBV4-1; D: .; J: TRBJ2-5; size: .; CDR3: CASSQFAAFGGTQYF; DNA: TGCGCCAGCAGCCAATTCGCAGCGTTTGGTGGGACCCAGTACTTC
V: TRBV4-1; D: TRBD2; J: TRBJ2-4; size: .; CDR3: CASSPRGSGRAGPNIQYF; DNA: TGCGCCAGCAGCCCGCGGGGGAGCGGGAGGGCCGGTCCCAACATTCAGTACTTC
V: TRBV29-1; D: TRBD1; J: TRBJ2-3; size: .; CDR3: CSADRGDTQYF; DNA: TGCAGCGCGGACAGGGGGGATACGCAGTATTTT
V: TRBV6-2/TRBV6-3; D: .; J: TRBJ2-4; size: .; CDR3: CASSPTRRDIQYF; DNA: TGTGCCAGCAGTCCCACTAGGCGGGACATTCAGTACTTC
V: TRBV29-1; D: TRBD1; J: TRBJ2-7; size: few; CDR3: CSVGDSPYEQYF; DNA: TGCAGCGTTGGGGACAGCCCCTACGAGCAGTACTTC
V: TRBV7-2; D: .; J: TRBJ2-5; size: .; CDR3: CASSRTGRETQYF; DNA: TGTGCCAGCAGCCGAACAGGAAGAGAGACCCAGTACTTC